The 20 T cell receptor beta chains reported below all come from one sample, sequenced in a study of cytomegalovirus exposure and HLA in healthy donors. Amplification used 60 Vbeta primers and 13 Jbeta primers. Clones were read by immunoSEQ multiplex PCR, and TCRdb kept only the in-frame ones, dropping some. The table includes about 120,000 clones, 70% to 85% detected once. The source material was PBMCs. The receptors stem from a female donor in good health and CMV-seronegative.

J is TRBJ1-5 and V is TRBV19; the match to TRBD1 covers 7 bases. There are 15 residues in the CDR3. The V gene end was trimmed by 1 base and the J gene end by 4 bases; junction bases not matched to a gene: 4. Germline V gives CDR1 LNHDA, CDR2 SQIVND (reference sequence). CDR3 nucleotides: TGTGCCAGTAGTATAGGGGGACAGAGTAATCAGCCCCAGCATTTT. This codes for CASSIGGQSNQPQHF. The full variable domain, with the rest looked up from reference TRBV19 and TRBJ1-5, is DGGITQSPKYLFRKEGQNVTLSCEQNLNHDAMYWYRQDPGQGLRLIYYSQIVNDFQKGDIAEGYSVSREKKESFPLTVTSAQKNPTAFYLCASSIGGQSNQPQHFGDGTRLSIL.

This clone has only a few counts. The CDR3 sequence is CASSISSRAPWGNTEAFF. As DNA, the CDR3 is TGTGCCAGTAGTATTTCATCCAGGGCGCCCTGGGGGAACACTGAAGCTTTCTTT. The chain joins TRBV19 to TRBJ1-1, with D tentatively TRBD1 (5 bases). Germline V gene lookup returns CDR1 LNHDA and CDR2 SQIVND (reference sequence). CDR3 size: 18 residues. V was shortened by 3 bases and J by 1 base, with 21 bases between the two germline ends.

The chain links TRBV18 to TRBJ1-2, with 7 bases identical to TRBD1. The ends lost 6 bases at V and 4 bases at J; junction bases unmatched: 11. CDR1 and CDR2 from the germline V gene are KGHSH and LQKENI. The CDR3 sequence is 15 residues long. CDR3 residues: CASSSTGRLSYGYTF. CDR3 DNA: TGTGCCAGCTCGTCGACAGGGCGTCTCTCCTATGGCTACACCTTC.

CDR3 loop: CASKGQGARVAGVSSYEQYF. For the CDR3, the DNA is TGTGCCAGCAAGGGACAGGGGGCGCGAGTAGCGGGTGTATCCTCCTACGAGCAGTACTTC. The chain combines TRBV2 with TRBJ2-7; TRBD1 matches 12 bases. V gave up 7 bases and J gave up 0 bases; unmatched junction bases: 19. The CDR3 contains 20 residues. The germline CDR1 and CDR2 sequences are SNHLY and FYNNEI.

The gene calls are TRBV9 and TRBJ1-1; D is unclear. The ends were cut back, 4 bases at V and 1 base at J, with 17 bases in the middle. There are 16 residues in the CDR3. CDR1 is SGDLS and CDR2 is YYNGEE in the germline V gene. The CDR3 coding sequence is TGTGCCAGCAGCCCCCTTTCGGCGGTCAGGAACACTGAAGCTTTCTTT. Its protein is CASSPLSAVRNTEAFF.

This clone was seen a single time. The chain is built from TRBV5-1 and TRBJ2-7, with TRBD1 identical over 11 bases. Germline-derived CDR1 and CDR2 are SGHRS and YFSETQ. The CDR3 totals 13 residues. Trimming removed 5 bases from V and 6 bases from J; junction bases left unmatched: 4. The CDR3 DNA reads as TGCGCCAGCAGTCGGACAGGGGGCATCGAGCAGTACTTC. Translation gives CASSRTGGIEQYF.

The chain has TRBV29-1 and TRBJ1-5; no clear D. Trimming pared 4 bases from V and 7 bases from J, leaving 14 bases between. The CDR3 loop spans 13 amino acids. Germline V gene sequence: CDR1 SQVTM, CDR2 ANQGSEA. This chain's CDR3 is CSVAGGKEQPQHF. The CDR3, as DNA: TGCAGCGTTGCAGGAGGGAAGGAACAGCCCCAGCATTTT.

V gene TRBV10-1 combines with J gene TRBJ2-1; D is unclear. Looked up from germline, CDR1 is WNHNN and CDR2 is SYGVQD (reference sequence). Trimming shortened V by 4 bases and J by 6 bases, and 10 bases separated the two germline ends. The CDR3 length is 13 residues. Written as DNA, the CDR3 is TGCGCCAGCAGTGGGCCTCCCCGCAATGAGCAGTTCTTC. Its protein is CASSGPPRNEQFF.

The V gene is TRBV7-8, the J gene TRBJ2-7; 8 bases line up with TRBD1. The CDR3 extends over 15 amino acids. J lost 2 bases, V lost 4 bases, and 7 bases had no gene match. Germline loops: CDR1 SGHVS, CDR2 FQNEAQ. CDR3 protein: CASSSYTGGPYEQYF. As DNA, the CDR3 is TGTGCCAGCAGCTCGTATACAGGGGGTCCCTACGAGCAGTACTTC.

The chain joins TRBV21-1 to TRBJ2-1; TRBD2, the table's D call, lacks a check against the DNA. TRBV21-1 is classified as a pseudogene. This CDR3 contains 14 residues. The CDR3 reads CASNAGGGYNEQFF. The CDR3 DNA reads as TGTGCCAGCAACGCCGGGGGAGGGTATAATGAGCAGTTCTTC.

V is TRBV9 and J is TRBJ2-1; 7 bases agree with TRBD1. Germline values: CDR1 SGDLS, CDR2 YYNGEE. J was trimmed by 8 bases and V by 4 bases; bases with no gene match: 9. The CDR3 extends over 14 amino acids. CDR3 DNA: TGTGCCAGCAGCCAGTCAGACAGGGTCGATGAGCAGTTCTTC. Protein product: CASSQSDRVDEQFF. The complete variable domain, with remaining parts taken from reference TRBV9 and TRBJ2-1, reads DSGVTQTPKHLITATGQRVTLRCSPRSGDLSVYWYQQSLDQGLQFLIQYYNGEERAKGNILERFSAQQFPDLHSELNLSSLELGDSALYFCASSQSDRVDEQFFGPGTRLTVL.

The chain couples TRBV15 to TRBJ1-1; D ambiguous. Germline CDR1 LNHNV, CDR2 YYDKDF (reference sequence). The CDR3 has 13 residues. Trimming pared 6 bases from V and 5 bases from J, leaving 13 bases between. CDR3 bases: TGTGCCACCAGTTGGGCCGGGAGGACTGAAGCTTTCTTT. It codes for CATSWAGRTEAFF.

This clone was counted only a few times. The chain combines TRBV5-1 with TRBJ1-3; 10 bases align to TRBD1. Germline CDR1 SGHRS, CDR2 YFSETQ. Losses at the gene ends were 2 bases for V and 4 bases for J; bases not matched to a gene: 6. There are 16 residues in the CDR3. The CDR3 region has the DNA TGCGCCAGCAGCTTCACGGGACAGGGGAGAGGAAACACCATATATTTT. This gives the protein CASSFTGQGRGNTIYF.

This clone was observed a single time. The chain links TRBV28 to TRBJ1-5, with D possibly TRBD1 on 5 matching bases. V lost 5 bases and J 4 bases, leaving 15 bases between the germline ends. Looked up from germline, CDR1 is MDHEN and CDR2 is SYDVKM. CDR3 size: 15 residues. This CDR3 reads CASSPSGGGNQPQHF. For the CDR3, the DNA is TGTGCCAGCAGTCCCAGCGGGGGGGGGAATCAGCCCCAGCATTTT. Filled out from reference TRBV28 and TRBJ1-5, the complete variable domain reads DVKVTQSSRYLVKRTGEKVFLECVQDMDHENMFWYRQDPGLGLRLIYFSYDVKMKEKGDIPEGYSVSREKKERFSLILESASTNQTSMYLCASSPSGGGNQPQHFGDGTRLSIL.

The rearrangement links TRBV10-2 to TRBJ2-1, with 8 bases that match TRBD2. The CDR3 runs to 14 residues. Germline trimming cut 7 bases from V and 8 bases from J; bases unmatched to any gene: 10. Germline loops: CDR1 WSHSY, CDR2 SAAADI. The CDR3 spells CASTLAGAGDEQFF. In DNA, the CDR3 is TGCGCCAGCACTCTCGCGGGAGCGGGGGATGAGCAGTTCTTC.

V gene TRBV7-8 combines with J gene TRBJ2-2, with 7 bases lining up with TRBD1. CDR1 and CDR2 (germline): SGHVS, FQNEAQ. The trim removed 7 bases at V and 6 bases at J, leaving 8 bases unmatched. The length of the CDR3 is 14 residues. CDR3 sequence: CASNIQGFAGELFF. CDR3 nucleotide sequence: TGTGCCAGCAACATACAGGGGTTTGCCGGGGAGCTGTTTTTT.

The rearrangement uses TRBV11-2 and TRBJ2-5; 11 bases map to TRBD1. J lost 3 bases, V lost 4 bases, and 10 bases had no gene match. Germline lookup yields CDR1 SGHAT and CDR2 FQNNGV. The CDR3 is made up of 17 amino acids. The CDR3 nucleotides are TGTGCCAGCAGCTCGGGACAGGGGGTCGTTTTAGAAGAGACCCAGTACTTC. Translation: CASSSGQGVVLEETQYF.

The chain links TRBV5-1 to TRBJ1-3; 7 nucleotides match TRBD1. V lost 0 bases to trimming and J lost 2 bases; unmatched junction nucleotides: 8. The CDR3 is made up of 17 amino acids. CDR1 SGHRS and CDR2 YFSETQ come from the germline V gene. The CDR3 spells CASSLEASTGTGNTIYF. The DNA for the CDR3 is TGCGCCAGCAGCTTGGAAGCCTCGACAGGGACTGGAAACACCATATATTTT.

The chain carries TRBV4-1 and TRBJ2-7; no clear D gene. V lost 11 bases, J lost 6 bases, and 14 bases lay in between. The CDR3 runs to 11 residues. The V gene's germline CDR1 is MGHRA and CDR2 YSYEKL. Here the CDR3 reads CASLRPAEQYF. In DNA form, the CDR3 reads TGCGCCTCCCTACGTCCCGCCGAGCAGTACTTC.

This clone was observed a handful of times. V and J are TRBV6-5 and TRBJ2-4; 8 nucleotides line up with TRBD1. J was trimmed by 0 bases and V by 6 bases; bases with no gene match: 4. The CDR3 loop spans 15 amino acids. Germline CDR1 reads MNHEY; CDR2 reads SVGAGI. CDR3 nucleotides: TGTGCCAGCAGCGGACAGGGACTAGCCAAAAACATTCAGTACTTC. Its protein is CASSGQGLAKNIQYF.